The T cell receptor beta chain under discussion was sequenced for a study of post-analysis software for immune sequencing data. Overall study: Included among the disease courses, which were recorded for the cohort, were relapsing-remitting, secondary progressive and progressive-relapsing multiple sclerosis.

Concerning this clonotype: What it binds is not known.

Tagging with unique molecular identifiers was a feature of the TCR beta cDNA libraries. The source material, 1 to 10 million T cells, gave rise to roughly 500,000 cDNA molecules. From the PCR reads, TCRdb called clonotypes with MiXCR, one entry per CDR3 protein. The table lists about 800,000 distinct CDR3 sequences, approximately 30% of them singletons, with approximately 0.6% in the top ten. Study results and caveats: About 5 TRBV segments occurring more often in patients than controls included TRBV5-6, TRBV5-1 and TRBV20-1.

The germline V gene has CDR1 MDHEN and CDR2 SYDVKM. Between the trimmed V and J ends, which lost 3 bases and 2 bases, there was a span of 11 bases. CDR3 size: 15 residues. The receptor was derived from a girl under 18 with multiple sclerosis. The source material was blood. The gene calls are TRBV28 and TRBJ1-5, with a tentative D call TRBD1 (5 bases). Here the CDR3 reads CASSFSGDGNQPQHF. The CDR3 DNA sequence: TGTGCCAGCAGTTTTTCCGGGGACGGCAATCAGCCCCAGCATTTT.